This TCR beta chain was sequenced for a study of T cell responses to AZD1222 COVID-19 vaccine. Study-wide results and caveats: Spike-specific TCRs gained breadth and depth after people received two AZD1222 doses. It was only six AZD1222 recipients who were seropositive at baseline. Females outnumbered males among donors, who were mostly white British; clonal diversity was possibly underestimated.

The CDR3 is made up of 14 amino acids. From germline, CDR1 is LNHDA and CDR2 SQIVND (reference sequence). The junction had 5 bases not matched to a gene; V was cut back by 5 bases and J by 4 bases. TCRdb's table, derived via immunoSEQ multiplex PCR, lists solely in-frame clones and lacks some. The data contain roughly 79,000 clones, about 92% of them singletons. Details on this clone: Its antigen is not identified.

Sequencing was performed on peripheral blood, taken on day 0 of MenACWY control vaccination. V and J are TRBV19 and TRBJ2-5; 9 bases map to TRBD1. This receptor was taken from an adult in good health. This CDR3 reads CASSPGQGLETQYF. DNA of the CDR3: TGTGCCAGTAGTCCGGGACAGGGTCTAGAGACCCAGTACTTC.